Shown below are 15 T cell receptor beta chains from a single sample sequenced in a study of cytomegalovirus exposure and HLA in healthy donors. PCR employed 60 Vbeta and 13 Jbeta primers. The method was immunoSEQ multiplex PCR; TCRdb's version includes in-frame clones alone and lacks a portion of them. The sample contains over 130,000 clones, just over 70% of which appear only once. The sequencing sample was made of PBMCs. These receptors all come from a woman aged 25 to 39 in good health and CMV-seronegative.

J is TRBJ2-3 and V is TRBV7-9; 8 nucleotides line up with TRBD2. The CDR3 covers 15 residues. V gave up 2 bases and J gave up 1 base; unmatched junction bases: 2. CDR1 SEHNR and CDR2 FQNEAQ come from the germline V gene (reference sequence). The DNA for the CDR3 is TGTGCCAGCAGCTTACAAGCGGGGGGCACAGATACGCAGTATTTT. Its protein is CASSLQAGGTDTQYF.

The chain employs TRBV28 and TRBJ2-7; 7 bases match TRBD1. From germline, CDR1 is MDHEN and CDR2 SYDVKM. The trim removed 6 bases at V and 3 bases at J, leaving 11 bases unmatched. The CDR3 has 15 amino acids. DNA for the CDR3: TGTGCCAGCAGCCGAGGGGGAACAGGGGACTACGAGCAGTACTTC. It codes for CASSRGGTGDYEQYF. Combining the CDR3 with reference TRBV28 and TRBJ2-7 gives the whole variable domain DVKVTQSSRYLVKRTGEKVFLECVQDMDHENMFWYRQDPGLGLRLIYFSYDVKMKEKGDIPEGYSVSREKKERFSLILESASTNQTSMYLCASSRGGTGDYEQYFGPGTRLTVT.

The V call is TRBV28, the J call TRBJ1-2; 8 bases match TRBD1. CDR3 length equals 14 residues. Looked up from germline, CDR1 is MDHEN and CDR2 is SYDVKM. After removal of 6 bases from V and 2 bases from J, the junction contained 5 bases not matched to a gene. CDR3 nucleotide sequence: TGTGCCAGCAGCCGGACAGGGCCAAACTATGGCTACACCTTC. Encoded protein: CASSRTGPNYGYTF.

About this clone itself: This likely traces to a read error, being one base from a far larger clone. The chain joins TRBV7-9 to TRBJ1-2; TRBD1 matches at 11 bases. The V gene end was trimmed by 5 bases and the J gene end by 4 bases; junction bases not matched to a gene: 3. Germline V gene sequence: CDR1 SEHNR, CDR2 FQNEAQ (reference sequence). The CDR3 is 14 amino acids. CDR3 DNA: TGTGCCAGCAGCCGAGGACAGGGGGCCTATGGCTACACCTTC. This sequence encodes CASSRGQGAYGYTF.

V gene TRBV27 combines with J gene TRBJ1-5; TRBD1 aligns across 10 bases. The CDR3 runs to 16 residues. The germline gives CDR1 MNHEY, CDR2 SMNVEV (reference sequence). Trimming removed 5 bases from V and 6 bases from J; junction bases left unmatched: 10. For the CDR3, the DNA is TGTGCCAGCAGTCCCACAGGACAGGGGGATGGTCAGCCCCAGCATTTT. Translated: CASSPTGQGDGQPQHF.

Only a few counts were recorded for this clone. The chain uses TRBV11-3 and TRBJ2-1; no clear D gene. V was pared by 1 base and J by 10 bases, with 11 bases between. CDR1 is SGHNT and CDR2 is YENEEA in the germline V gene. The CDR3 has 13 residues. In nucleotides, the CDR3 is TGTGCCAGCAGCTTAGGTCGCCTCCAGGAGCAGTTCTTC. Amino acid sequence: CASSLGRLQEQFF.

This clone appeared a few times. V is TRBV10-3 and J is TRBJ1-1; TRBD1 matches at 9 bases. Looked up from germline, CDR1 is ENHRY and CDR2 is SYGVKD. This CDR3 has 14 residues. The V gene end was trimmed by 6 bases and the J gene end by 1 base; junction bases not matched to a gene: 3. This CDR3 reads CAIRDRGPNTEAFF. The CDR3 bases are TGTGCCATCAGGGACAGGGGCCCGAACACTGAAGCTTTCTTT.

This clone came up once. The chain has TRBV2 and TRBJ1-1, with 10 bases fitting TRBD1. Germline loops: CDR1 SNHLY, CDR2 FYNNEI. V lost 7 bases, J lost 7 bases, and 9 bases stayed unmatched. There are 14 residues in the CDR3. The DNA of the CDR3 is TGTGCCAGCACCAAAGGGACAGGGGCACGTGAAGCTTTCTTT. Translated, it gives CASTKGTGAREAFF.

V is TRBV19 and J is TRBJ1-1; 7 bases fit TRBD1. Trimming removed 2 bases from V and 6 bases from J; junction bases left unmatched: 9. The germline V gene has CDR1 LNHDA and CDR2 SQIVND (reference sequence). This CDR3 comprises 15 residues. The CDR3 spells CASSIRSDGTAEAFF. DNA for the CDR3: TGTGCCAGTAGTATAAGGTCGGACGGGACAGCTGAAGCTTTCTTT.

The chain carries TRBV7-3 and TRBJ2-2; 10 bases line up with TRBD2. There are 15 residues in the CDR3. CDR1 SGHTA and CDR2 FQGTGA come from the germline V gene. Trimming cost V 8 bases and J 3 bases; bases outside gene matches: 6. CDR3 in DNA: TGTGCCAGCGGCTATCTAGCGGGAGACACCGGGGAGCTGTTTTTT. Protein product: CASGYLAGDTGELFF.

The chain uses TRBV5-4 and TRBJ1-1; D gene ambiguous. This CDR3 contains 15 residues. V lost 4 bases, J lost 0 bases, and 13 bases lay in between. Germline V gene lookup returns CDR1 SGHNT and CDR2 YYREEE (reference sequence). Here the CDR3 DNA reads TGTGCCAGCAGCCAGGCAGAGAGAATGAACACTGAAGCTTTCTTT. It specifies CASSQAERMNTEAFF. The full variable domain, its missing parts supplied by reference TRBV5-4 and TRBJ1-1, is ETGVTQSPTHLIKTRGQQVTLRCSSQSGHNTVSWYQQALGQGPQFIFQYYREEENGRGNFPPRFSGLQFPNYSSELNVNALELDDSALYLCASSQAERMNTEAFFGQGTRLTVV.

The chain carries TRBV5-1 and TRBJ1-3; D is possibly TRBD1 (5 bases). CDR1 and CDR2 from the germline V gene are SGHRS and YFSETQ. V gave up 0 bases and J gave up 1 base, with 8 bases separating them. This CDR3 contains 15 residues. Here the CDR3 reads CASSLGPGSGNTIYF. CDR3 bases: TGCGCCAGCAGCTTGGGACCAGGGTCTGGAAACACCATATATTTT. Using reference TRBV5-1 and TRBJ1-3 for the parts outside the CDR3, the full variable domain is KAGVTQTPRYLIKTRGQQVTLSCSPISGHRSVSWYQQTPGQGLQFLFEYFSETQRNKGNFPGRFSGRQFSNSRSEMNVSTLELGDSALYLCASSLGPGSGNTIYFGEGSWLTVV.

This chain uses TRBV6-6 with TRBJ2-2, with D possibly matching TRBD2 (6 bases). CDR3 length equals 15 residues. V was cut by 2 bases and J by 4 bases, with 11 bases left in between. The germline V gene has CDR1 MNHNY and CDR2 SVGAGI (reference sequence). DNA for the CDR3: TGTGCCAGCAGTTACGGAGGGGCCTCCACCGGGGAGCTGTTTTTT. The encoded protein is CASSYGGASTGELFF.

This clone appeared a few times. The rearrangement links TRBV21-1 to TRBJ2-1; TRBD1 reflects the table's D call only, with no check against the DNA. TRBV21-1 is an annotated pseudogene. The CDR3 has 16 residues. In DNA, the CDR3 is TGTGCCAGCAGCAACGTCAGGGAATTAGGCTACAATGAGCAGTTCTTC. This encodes CASSNVRELGYNEQFF.

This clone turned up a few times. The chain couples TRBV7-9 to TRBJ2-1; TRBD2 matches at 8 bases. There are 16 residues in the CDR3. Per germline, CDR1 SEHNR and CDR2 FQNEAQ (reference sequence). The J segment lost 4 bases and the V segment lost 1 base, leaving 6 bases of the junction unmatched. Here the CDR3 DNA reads TGTGCCAGCAGCTTAGGGGTAGCGGGGCTTTACAATGAGCAGTTCTTC. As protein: CASSLGVAGLYNEQFF. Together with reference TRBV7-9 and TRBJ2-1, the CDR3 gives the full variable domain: DTGVSQNPRHKITKRGQNVTFRCDPISEHNRLYWYRQTLGQGPEFLTYFQNEAQLEKSRLLSDRFSAERPKGSFSTLEIQRTEQGDSAMYLCASSLGVAGLYNEQFFGPGTRLTVL.